The entry below describes one T cell receptor (beta chain). What it recognizes is unknown. This sample was taken from a study of blood T cells in healthy people across ages. Study-level results: Diversity figures based on one million T cells were deemed too low. Whereas aged donors had fewer naive CD4+ cells, long-lived donors had more of them and higher diversity. CMV infection status of these donors was not known.

Germline V gene sequence: CDR1 LGHNT, CDR2 FRNRAP. The CDR3 is 15 amino acids. The ends were cut back, 7 bases at V and 9 bases at J, with 22 bases in the middle. A second roughly 6 to 12 cycle PCR used barcoded and J-beta primers. Unique molecular identifiers of 12 random nucleotides labeled each cDNA. TCRdb processed the 5' RACE reads anew with MiXCR; each CDR3 protein has one entry. The table includes 450,000 to 700,000 distinct CDR3 sequences, roughly 29% detected once. The sequenced sample consisted of blood. The sequence came from a woman in her seventies in good health. The chain employs TRBV12-5 and TRBJ1-5; D unresolved. This CDR3 is CASATFRIGEGPQHF. CDR3 DNA sequence: TGTGCTAGTGCAACCTTCCGGATCGGGGAAGGGCCCCAGCATTTT.